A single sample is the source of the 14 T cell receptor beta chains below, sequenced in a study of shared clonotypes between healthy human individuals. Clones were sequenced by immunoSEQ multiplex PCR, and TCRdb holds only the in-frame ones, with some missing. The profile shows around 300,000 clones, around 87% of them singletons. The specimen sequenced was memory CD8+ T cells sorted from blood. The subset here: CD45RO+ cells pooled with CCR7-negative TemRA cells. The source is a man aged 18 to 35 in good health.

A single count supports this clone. CDR3: CASSLDLAGDNEQFF. For the CDR3, the DNA is TGTGCCAGCAGCTTAGATCTAGCGGGGGACAATGAGCAGTTCTTC. The rearrangement uses TRBV13 and TRBJ2-1, with TRBD2 matching 10 bases. The trim removed 1 base at V and 5 bases at J, leaving 2 bases unmatched. Germline CDR1 and CDR2: PRHDT and FYEKMQ (reference sequence). This CDR3 region has 15 residues.

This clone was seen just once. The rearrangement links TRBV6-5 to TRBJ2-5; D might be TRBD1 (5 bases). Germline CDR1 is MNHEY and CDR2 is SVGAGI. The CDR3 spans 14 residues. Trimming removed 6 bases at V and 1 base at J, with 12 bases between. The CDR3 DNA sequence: TGTGCCAGCAGCCCCCTAGGGGTCCAAGAGACCCAGTACTTC. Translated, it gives CASSPLGVQETQYF.

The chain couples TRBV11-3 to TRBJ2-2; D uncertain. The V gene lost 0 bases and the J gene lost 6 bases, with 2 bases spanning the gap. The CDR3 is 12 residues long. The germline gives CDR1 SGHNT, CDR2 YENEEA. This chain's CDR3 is CASSLDSGELFF. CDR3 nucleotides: TGTGCCAGCAGCTTAGACTCCGGGGAGCTGTTTTTT.

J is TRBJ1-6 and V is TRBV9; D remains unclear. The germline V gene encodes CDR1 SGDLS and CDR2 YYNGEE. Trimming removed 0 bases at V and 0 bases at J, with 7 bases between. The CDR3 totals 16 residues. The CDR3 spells CASSVVGDSYNSPLHF. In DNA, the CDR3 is TGTGCCAGCAGCGTAGTAGGAGACTCCTATAATTCACCCCTCCACTTT. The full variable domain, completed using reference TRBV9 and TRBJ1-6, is DSGVTQTPKHLITATGQRVTLRCSPRSGDLSVYWYQQSLDQGLQFLIQYYNGEERAKGNILERFSAQQFPDLHSELNLSSLELGDSALYFCASSVVGDSYNSPLHFGNGTRLTVT.

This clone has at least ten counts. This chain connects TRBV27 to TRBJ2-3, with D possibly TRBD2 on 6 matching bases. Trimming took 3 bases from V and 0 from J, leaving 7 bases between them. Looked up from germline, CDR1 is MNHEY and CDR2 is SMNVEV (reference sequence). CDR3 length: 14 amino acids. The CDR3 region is CASSLSGSTDTQYF. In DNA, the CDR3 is TGTGCCAGCAGTTTGAGCGGGAGCACAGATACGCAGTATTTT.

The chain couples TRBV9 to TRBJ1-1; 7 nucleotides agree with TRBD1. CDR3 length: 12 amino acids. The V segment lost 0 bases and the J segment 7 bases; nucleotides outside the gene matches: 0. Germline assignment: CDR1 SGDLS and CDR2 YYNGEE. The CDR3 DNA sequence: TGTGCCAGCAGCGTAGGGACAGGTGAAGCTTTCTTT. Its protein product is CASSVGTGEAFF.

The CDR3, as DNA: TGTGCCAGCAGCGTAGGAGACCTCACAGATACGCAGTATTTT. The encoded protein is CASSVGDLTDTQYF. The chain carries TRBV9 and TRBJ2-3; no clear D gene. The length of the CDR3 is 14 residues. In germline, CDR1 is SGDLS, CDR2 YYNGEE. V was trimmed by 0 bases and J by 2 bases, leaving 7 bases between them.

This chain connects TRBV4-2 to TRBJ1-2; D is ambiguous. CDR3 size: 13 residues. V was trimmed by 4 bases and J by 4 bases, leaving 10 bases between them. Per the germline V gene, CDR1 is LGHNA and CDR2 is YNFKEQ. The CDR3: CASSPSRGYGYTF. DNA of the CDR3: TGTGCCAGCAGCCCGTCTCGTGGCTATGGCTACACCTTC.

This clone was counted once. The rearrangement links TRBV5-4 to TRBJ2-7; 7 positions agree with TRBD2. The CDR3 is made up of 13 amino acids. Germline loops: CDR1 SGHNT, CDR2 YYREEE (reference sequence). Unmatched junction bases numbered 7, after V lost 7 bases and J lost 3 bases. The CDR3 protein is CASQTAGDYEQYF. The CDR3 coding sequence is TGTGCCAGCCAAACCGCGGGGGACTACGAGCAGTACTTC.

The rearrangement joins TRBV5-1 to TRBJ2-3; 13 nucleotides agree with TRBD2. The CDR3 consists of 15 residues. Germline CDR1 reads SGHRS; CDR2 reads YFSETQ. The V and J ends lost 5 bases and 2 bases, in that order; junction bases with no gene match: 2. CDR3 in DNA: TGCGCCAGCAGGGGACTAGCGGGATCCACAGATACGCAGTATTTT. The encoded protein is CASRGLAGSTDTQYF.

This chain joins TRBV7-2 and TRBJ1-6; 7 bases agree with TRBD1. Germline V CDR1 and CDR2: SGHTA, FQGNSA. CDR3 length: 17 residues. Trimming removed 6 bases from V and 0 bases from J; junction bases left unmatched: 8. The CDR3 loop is CASRTTGLSSYNSPLHF. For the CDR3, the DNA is TGTGCCAGCAGGACGACAGGGTTAAGCTCCTATAATTCACCCCTCCACTTT.

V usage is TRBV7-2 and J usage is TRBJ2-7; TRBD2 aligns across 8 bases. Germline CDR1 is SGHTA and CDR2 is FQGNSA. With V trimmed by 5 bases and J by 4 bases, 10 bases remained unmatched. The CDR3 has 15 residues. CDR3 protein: CASSPEERERYEQYF. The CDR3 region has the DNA TGTGCCAGCAGCCCCGAAGAGCGGGAGCGGTACGAGCAGTACTTC.

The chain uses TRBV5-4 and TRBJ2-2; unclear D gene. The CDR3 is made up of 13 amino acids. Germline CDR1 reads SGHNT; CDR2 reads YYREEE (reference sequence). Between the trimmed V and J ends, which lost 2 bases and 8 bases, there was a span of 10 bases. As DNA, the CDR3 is TGTGCCAGCAGCTTAGGACCCGAGGGGGAGCTGTTTTTT. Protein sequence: CASSLGPEGELFF.

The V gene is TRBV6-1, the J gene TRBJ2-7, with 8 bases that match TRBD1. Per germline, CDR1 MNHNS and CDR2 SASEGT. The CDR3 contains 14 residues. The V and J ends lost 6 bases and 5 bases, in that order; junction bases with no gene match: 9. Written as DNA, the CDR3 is TGTGCCAGCAGAGAACAGGGGGTCAGCCACGAGCAGTACTTC. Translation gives CASREQGVSHEQYF.